The source of this T cell receptor (beta chain) is a study of neurological immune-mediated disorders. By sample share, this clonotype is medium-sized (0.01 to 0.1%). Its antigen is not known. The V end lost 1 base, the J end lost 9 bases, and 14 bases lay between the germline ends. Germline V gene sequence: CDR1 SGHRS, CDR2 YFSETQ. This CDR3 has 14 residues. The cDNA came from 5'RACE with 10-nucleotide random UMIs. From 15-18 subjects, over 180 million TCR-beta sequences were obtained in each sequencing run. TCRdb analysed the 5' RACE reads with MiXCR anew, one entry per CDR3 protein. This table holds about 30,000 distinct CDR3 sequences, roughly 14% found once. Findings and caveats of the study: HTLV-1-associated myelopathy had the most TCR clonal expansion, and multiple sclerosis had the least, less than healthy controls. Private repertoires in all groups were suggested by the finding that expanded clones across subjects shared no CDR3 amino acid sequences.

This TCR derives from a man aged 70-80 years in good health. The chain uses TRBV5-1 and TRBJ2-1; no firm D call. Material: PBMCs. In DNA form, the CDR3 reads TGCGCCAGCAGCTTGCAGGTTGATTTATCTGAGCAGTTCTTC. Its protein is CASSLQVDLSEQFF.